This entry describes one T cell receptor (beta chain). Antigen unknown. The PCR used 60 Vbeta and 13 Jbeta primers. Authors' analysis steps: Roughly 80 million unique TCR beta chains, 9 million to 11 million shared, were counted in a later analysis. Clones were read by immunoSEQ multiplex PCR, and TCRdb kept only the in-frame ones, dropping some. V and J calls and clone size are those listed in that table; D and trimming were worked out from the DNA. The sample records 65,000 to 75,000 clones, 60% to 75% being singletons. V lost 4 bases to trimming and J lost 5 bases, with 15 bases between them. CDR3 length: 14 residues. In germline, CDR1 is PRHDT, CDR2 FYEKMQ (reference sequence). The entry originates in a study of cytomegalovirus exposure and HLA in healthy donors. The wider study: In a previous analysis, approximately 110 million unique TCR beta sequences were found from roughly 200 million T cells.

General study results and limits: HLA alleles showed associations with 15,000 to 20,000 TCR beta sequences in a later analysis, at a 0.05 false discovery rate.

All donors participated as healthy donors of bone marrow. The chain recombines TRBV13 with TRBJ2-7, with D possibly TRBD2 on 5 matching bases. The sequencing sample was made of PBMCs. The clonotype comes from a woman in her sixties in good health and CMV-seropositive. The CDR3 reads CASSWAEGVHEQYF. CDR3 bases: TGTGCCAGCAGCTGGGCAGAGGGAGTCCACGAGCAGTACTTC.